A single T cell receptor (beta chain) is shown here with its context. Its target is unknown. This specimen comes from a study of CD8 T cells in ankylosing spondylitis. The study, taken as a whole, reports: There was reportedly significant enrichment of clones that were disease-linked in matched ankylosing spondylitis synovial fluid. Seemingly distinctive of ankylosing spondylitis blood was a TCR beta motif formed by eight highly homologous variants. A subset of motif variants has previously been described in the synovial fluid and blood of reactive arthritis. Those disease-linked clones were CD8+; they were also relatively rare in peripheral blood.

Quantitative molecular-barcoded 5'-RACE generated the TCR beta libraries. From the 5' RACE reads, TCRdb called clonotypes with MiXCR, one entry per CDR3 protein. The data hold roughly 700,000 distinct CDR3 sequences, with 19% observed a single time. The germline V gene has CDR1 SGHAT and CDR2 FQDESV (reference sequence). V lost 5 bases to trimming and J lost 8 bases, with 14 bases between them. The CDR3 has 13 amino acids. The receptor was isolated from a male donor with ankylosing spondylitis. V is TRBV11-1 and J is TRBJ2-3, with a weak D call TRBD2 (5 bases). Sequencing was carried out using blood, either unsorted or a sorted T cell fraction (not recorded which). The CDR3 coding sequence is TGTGCCAGCAGCCCCGTCCGAGGAGGTACGCAGTATTTT. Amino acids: CASSPVRGGTQYF.